This is a list of T cell receptor beta chains from one sample in a study of blood T cell repertoires in COVID-19. Libraries were prepared by immunoSEQ multiplex PCR; TCRdb keeps only in-frame clonotypes and omits some of them. The repertoire holds 100,000 to 150,000 clones, with approximately 80% as singletons. The sample taken for sequencing was peripheral blood. The receptors shown here come from a human donor in a cohort sampled during active COVID-19. Each CDR3 is given with its conserved first and last residue. The D gene is left open where the match is weak. For some rows the clone size is stated as once, few or many, or as a class when expanded; others skip it.

>NA|NA|TRBJ2-7|TRBV2
TGTGCCAGCGGGGAGCAGCGGGCCTCCTACGAGCAGTACTTC
CASGEQRASYEQYF
>TRBD2|NA|TRBJ2-7|TRBV18
TGTGCCAGCTCATCCACACTCCTACTAGCGGGAGGGCCGAGAGAGCAGTACTTC
CASSSTLLLAGGPREQYF
>NA|NA|TRBJ1-6|TRBV18
TGTGCCAGCTCACCAGTATCCCTCACATCGGGCAGGGCTAATTCACCCCTCCACTTT
CASSPVSLTSGRANSPLHF
>TRBD1|NA|TRBJ2-7|TRBV4-3
TGCGCCAGCAGCCAAGGTCAGGGGGTCGAGTACGAGCAGTACTTC
CASSQGQGVEYEQYF
>TRBD2|NA|TRBJ2-7|TRBV20-1
TGCAGTGCTAGTCCGGGACTAGCGGGAGTGAACTTTGAGCACGAGCAGTACTTC
CSASPGLAGVNFEHEQYF
>TRBD1|NA|TRBJ2-5|TRBV7-3
TGTGCCAGCAGCCCCGGCCCGGGACAGGCCCAAGAGACCCAGTACTTC
CASSPGPGQAQETQYF
>TRBD2|NA|TRBJ2-7|TRBV5-1
TGCGCCAGCGGACCTACTAGCGGGGGCGGGGCGAACGAGCAGTACTTC
CASGPTSGGGANEQYF
>TRBD1|NA|TRBJ1-3|TRBV11-2
TGTGCCAGCAGCGAGACAGGGCTCTCTGGAAACACCATATATTTT
CASSETGLSGNTIYF
>NA|NA|TRBJ2-1|TRBV11-2
TGTGCCAGCAGCTTAGGACGGGGCTACAATGAGCAGTTCTTC
CASSLGRGYNEQFF
>TRBD1|NA|TRBJ1-5|TRBV11-2
TGTGCCAGCAGTCGACAGGGAAATCAGCCCCAGCATTTT
CASSRQGNQPQHF
>TRBD2|NA|TRBJ2-1|TRBV18
TGTGCCAGCTCACCGGGACTAGGAAATGAGCAGTTCTTC
CASSPGLGNEQFF
>NA|NA|TRBJ1-2|TRBV7-9
TGTGCCAGCAGCTTAGACGGGGATGGCTACACCTTC
CASSLDGDGYTF
>TRBD2|NA|TRBJ2-3|TRBV30
TGTGCCTGGAGTACTCGGACTAGCGGCAGCACAGATACGCAGTATTTT
CAWSTRTSGSTDTQYF
>NA|NA|TRBJ2-4|TRBV28
TGTGCCAGCTTTTCACCGGGGGAACGGAACATTCAGTACTTC
CASFSPGERNIQYF
>TRBD2|NA|TRBJ2-1|TRBV7-3
TGTGCCAGCAGCTTAATTAGCGGGGGGGCCTACAATGAGCAGTTCTTC
CASSLISGGAYNEQFF
>NA|NA|TRBJ1-5|TRBV5-5
TGTGCCAGCAGCTTGTCCCGGGGAAGGAGCAATCAGCCCCAGCATTTT
CASSLSRGRSNQPQHF
>NA|NA|TRBJ1-1|TRBV27
TGTGCCAGCAGTTTTGAAGCCCGAGGGTACACTGAAGCTTTCTTT
CASSFEARGYTEAFF
>TRBD1|few|TRBJ1-2|TRBV28
TGTGCCAGCATTAATCACAGGGGAAATCCTAACTATGGCTACACCTTC
CASINHRGNPNYGYTF
>NA|NA|TRBJ1-1|TRBV29-1
TGCAGCGTTGAAGGAAGTCAGGGTACTGAAGCTTTCTTT
CSVEGSQGTEAFF
>TRBD1|NA|TRBJ1-1|TRBV5-4
TGTGCCAGCAGCAAGACAGGGGCACCCTTTAACACTGAAGCTTTCTTT
CASSKTGAPFNTEAFF
>NA|NA|TRBJ2-2|TRBV7-2
TGTGCCAGCCGGACAAGTCGGAACACCGGGGAGCTGTTTTTT
CASRTSRNTGELFF
>TRBD1|NA|TRBJ1-2|TRBV29-1
TGCAGCGTTGGACGCTCCGGACAGGGGAACTATGGCTACACCTTC
CSVGRSGQGNYGYTF
>NA|NA|TRBJ1-1|TRBV6-6
TGTGCCAGCAGTTGGCCACAGCCGAACACTGAAGCTTTCTTT
CASSWPQPNTEAFF
>TRBD1|NA|TRBJ1-2|TRBV7-8
TGTGCCAGCAGCTTAGGGACAGGGGCAATTAACTATGGCTACACCTTC
CASSLGTGAINYGYTF
>TRBD1|NA|TRBJ2-7|TRBV2
TGTGCCAGCAGGAAGAGACAGGGGTTGTCCTACGAGCAGTACTTC
CASRKRQGLSYEQYF
>NA|NA|TRBJ2-7|TRBV10-3
TGTGCCATCATGGCGGGGGCGTTAACCTACGAGCAGTACTTC
CAIMAGALTYEQYF
>TRBD1|NA|TRBJ2-7|TRBV3-1/TRBV3-2
TGTGCCAGCAGCCGGGGACAGGGCTCCTACGAGCAGTACTTC
CASSRGQGSYEQYF
>NA|many|TRBJ2-2|TRBV7-9
TGTGCCAGCAGCTTAGGTGGCGGAGCGACCGGGGAGCTGTTTTTT
CASSLGGGATGELFF
>TRBD1|NA|TRBJ2-2|TRBV5-6
TGTGCCAGCAGCTTGGCAGGGGGCAGAGTCGGGGAGCTGTTTTTT
CASSLAGGRVGELFF
>NA|once|TRBJ1-6|TRBV5-1
TGCGCCAGCAGCTTGGACAGGACGGTAAATTCACCCCTCCACTTT
CASSLDRTVNSPLHF
>TRBD2|once|TRBJ2-7|TRBV28
TGTGCCAGCAGTTACGGGACTAGCGTAAGCGAGCAGTACTTC
CASSYGTSVSEQYF
>TRBD1|NA|TRBJ2-7|TRBV5-1
TGCGCCAGCAGCCCCGACAGGGCGACCTACGAGCAGTACTTC
CASSPDRATYEQYF
>TRBD1|few|TRBJ2-7|TRBV2
TGTGCCAGCAGGATGACAGGGGGCGCCTACGAGCAGTACTTC
CASRMTGGAYEQYF
>TRBD1|NA|TRBJ1-2|TRBV4-1
TGCGCCAGCAGCCACACCCCAGGGGGCAGTGGCTACACCTTC
CASSHTPGGSGYTF
>NA|few|TRBJ2-6|TRBV7-2
TGTGCCAGCAGCCCGAGGCGTGCTGGGGCCAACGTCCTGACTTTC
CASSPRRAGANVLTF
>TRBD1|once|TRBJ1-5|TRBV6-2/TRBV6-3
TGTGCCAGCAGTTACTTCCAGGGGGCAGGGCAGCCCCAGCATTTT
CASSYFQGAGQPQHF
>NA|NA|TRBJ1-5|TRBV5-1
TGCGCCAGCAGCCCGCGACCTGGAGGCGGCAATCAGCCCCAGCATTTT
CASSPRPGGGNQPQHF
>NA|NA|TRBJ2-7|TRBV5-4
TGTGCCAGCAGCTTCGATCGCCAGGCGGGAGAGCAGTACTTC
CASSFDRQAGEQYF